What follows is one TCR beta chain and its context. The antigen remains undetermined. The data belong to a study of CD8+ T cells in alopecia areata. This sample's treatment: oral pan-JAK inhibitor, 5-10 mg twice daily. Alopecia areata patients gave lesional scalp punch biopsies and peripheral blood samples. The study, taken as a whole, reports: With patients, TCR sharing proved less clear than in mice, a difference possibly related to HLA. The study found that many expanded lesional clones persisted in scalp and blood during tofacitinib. Tissue-resident alphabeta T cells belonging to normal skin likewise get sequenced within scalp specimens.

The sequencing template was cDNA reverse transcribed from extracted RNA. The repertoire was sequenced with immunoSEQ multiplex PCR; TCRdb's copy has only in-frame clones and lacks some. The table includes 150,000 to 200,000 clones, about 65% detected once. The CDR3 is 12 amino acids. Deletions cut 10 bases from V and 6 bases from J, with 15 bases between. Germline lookup yields CDR1 ENHRY and CDR2 SYGVKD. This sequence was found in a human donor with alopecia areata. The V and J genes are TRBV10-3 and TRBJ1-2; weak D call: TRBD1 (5 bases). The specimen was CD4+ T cells sorted from blood, collected around week 49, from a patient treated with tofacitinib. The CDR3 protein is CATGLVGDGYTF. The CDR3 DNA sequence: TGTGCCACCGGGCTGGTAGGGGATGGCTACACCTTC.